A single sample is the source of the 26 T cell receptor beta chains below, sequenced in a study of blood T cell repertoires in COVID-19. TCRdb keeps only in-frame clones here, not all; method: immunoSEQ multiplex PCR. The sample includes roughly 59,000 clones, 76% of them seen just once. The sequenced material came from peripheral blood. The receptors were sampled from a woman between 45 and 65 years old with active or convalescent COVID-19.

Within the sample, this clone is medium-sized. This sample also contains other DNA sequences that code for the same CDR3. This chain's CDR3 is CASSLLGTYEQYF. The CDR3 nucleotides are TGTGCCAGCAGCTTGCTAGGTACCTACGAGCAGTACTTC. This chain connects TRBV5-6 to TRBJ2-7; D gene unclear. The CDR3 covers 13 residues. V shed 1 base and J shed 2 bases, with 7 bases lying between them. The germline V gene has CDR1 SGHDT and CDR2 YYEEEE.

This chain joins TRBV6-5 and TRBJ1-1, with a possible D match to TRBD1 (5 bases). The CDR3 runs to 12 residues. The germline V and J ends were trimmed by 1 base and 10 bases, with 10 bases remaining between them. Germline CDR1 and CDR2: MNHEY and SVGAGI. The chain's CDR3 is CASSYFGGGAFF. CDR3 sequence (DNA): TGTGCCAGCAGTTACTTCGGGGGTGGAGCTTTCTTT.

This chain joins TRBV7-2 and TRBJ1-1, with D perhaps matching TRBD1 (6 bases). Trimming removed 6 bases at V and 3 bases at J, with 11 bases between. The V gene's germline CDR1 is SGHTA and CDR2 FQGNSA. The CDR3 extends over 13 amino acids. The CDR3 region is CASSSRGYTEAFF. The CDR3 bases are TGTGCCAGCAGTTCTAGGGGGTACACTGAAGCTTTCTTT.

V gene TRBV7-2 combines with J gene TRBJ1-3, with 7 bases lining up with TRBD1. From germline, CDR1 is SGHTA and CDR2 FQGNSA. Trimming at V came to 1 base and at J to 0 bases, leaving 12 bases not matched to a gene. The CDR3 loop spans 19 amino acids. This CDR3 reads CASSLEKLRTGVSGNTIYF. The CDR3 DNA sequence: TGTGCCAGCAGCTTAGAAAAATTGAGGACAGGCGTCTCTGGAAACACCATATATTTT.

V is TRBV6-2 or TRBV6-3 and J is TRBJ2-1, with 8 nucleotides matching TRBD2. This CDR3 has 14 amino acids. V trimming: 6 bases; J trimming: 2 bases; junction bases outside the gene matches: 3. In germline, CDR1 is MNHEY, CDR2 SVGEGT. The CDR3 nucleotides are TGTGCCAGCAGCCTAGCGGGCACCTACAATGAGCAGTTCTTC. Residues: CASSLAGTYNEQFF.

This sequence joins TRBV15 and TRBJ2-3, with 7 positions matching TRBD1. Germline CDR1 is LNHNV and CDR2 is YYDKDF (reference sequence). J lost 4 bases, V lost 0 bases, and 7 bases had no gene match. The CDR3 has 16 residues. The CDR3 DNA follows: TGTGCCACCAGCAGAGATAGAGGGGGCCCATCAGATACGCAGTATTTT. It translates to CATSRDRGGPSDTQYF.

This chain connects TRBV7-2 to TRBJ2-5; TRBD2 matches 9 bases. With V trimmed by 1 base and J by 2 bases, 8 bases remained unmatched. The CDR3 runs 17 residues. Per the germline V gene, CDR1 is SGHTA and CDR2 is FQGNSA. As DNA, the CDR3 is TGTGCCAGCAGCTTAGGATTATTGCGGGAGGGGCAAGAGACCCAGTACTTC. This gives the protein CASSLGLLREGQETQYF. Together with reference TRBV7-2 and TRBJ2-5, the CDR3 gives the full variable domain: GAGVSQSPSNKVTEKGKDVELRCDPISGHTALYWYRQSLGQGLEFLIYFQGNSAPDKSGLPSDRFSAERTGGSVSTLTIQRTQQEDSAVYLCASSLGLLREGQETQYFGPGTRLLVL.

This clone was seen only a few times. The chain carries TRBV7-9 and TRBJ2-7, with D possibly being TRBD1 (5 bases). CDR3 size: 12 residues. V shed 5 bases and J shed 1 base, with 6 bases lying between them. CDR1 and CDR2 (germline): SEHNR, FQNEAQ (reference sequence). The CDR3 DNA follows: TGTGCCAGCAGCCGACAGTCCTACGAGCAGTACTTC. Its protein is CASSRQSYEQYF.

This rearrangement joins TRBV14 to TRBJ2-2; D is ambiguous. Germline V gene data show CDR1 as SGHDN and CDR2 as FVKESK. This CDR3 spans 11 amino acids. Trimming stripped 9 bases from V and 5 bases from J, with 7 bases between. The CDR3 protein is CASRTTGELFF. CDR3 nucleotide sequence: TGTGCCAGTCGAACTACCGGGGAGCTGTTTTTT.

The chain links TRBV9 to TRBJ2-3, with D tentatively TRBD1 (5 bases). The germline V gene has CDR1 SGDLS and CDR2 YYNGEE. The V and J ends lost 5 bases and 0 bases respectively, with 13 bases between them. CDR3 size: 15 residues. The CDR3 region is CASSTGAASTDTQYF. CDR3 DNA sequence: TGTGCCAGCAGTACAGGAGCAGCTAGCACAGATACGCAGTATTTT.

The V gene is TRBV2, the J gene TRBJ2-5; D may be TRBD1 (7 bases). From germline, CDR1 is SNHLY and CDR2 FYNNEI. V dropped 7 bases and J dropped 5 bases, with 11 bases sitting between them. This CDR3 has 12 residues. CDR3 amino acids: CASTQGGETQYF. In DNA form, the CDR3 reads TGTGCCAGCACTCAGGGGGGCGAGACCCAGTACTTC.

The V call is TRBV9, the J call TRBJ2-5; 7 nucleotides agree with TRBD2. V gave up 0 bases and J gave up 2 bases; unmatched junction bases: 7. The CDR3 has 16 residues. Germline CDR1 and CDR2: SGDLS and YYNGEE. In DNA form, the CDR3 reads TGTGCCAGCAGCGTAGCGGCCAGCGGGGTTCAAGAGACCCAGTACTTC. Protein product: CASSVAASGVQETQYF.

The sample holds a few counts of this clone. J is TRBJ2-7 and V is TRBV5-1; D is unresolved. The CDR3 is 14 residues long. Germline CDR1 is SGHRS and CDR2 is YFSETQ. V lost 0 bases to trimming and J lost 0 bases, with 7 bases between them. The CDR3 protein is CASSLAPSSYEQYF. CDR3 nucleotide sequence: TGCGCCAGCAGCTTGGCCCCGAGCTCCTACGAGCAGTACTTC.

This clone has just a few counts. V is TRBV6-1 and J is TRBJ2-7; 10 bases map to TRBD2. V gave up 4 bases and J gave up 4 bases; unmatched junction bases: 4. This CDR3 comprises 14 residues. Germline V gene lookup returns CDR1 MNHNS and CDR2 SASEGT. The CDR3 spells CASSGASGSYEQYF. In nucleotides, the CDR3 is TGTGCCAGCAGTGGAGCTAGCGGGAGTTACGAGCAGTACTTC.

The CDR3 nucleotides read TGTGCCAGCACACCAACAGGGCCCGGGGAGCTGTTTTTT. Protein sequence: CASTPTGPGELFF. This chain joins TRBV27 and TRBJ2-2; weak D call: TRBD1 (6 bases). Trimming left V 7 bases short and J 6 bases short, with 12 bases between. The V gene's germline CDR1 is MNHEY and CDR2 SMNVEV (reference sequence). The length of the CDR3 is 13 residues.

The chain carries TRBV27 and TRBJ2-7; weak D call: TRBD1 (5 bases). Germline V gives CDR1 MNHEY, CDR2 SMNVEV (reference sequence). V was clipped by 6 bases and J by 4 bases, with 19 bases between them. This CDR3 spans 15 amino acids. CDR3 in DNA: TGTGCCAGCAGGCCCCTGACAGTCGGAAAGTACGAGCAGTACTTC. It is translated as CASRPLTVGKYEQYF.

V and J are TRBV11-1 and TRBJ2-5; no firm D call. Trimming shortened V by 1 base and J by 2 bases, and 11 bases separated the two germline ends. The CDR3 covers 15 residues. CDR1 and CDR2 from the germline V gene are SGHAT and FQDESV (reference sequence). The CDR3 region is CASSLDQRFQETQYF. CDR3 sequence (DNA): TGTGCCAGCAGCTTAGATCAACGGTTTCAAGAGACCCAGTACTTC.

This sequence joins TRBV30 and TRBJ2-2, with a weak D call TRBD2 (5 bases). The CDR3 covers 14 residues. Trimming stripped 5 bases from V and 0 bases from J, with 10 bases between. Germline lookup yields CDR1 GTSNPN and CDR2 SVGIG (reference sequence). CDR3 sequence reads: CAWSQDSNTGELFF. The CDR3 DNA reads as TGTGCCTGGTCCCAGGACTCGAACACCGGGGAGCTGTTTTTT.

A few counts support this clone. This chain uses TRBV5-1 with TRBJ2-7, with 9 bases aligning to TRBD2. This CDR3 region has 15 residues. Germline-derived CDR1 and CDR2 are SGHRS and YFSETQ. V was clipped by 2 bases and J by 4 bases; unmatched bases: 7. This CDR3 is CASSFLAGPLYEQYF. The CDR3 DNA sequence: TGCGCCAGCAGCTTCCTAGCGGGGCCTTTATACGAGCAGTACTTC.

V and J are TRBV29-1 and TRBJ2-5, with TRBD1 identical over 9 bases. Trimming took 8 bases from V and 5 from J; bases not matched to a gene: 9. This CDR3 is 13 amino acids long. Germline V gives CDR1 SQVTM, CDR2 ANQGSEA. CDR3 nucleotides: TGCAGCCTCATGGGACAGGGCAGGGAGACCCAGTACTTC. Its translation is CSLMGQGRETQYF. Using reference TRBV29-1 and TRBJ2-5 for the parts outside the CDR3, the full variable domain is SAVISQKPSRDICQRGTSLTIQCQVDSQVTMMFWYRQQPGQSLTLIATANQGSEATYESGFVIDKFPISRPNLTFSTLTVSNMSPEDSSIYLCSLMGQGRETQYFGPGTRLLVL.

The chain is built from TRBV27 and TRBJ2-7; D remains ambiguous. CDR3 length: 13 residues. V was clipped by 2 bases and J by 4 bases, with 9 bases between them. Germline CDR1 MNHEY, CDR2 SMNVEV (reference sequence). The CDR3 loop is CASSLGPPYEQYF. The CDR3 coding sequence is TGTGCCAGCAGTTTAGGGCCGCCGTACGAGCAGTACTTC.

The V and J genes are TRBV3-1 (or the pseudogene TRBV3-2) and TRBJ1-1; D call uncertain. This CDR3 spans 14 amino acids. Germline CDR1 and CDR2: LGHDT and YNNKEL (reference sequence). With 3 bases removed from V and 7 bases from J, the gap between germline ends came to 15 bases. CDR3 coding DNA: TGTGCCAGCAGCCAGAATAGTAGGAGTTATGAAGCTTTCTTT. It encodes CASSQNSRSYEAFF.

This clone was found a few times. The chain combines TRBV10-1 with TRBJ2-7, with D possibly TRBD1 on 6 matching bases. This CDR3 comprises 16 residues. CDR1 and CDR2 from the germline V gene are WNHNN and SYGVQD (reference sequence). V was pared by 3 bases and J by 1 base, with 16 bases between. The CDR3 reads CASSDRGRGRSYEQYF. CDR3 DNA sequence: TGCGCCAGCAGTGATAGGGGCAGGGGAAGGTCCTACGAGCAGTACTTC.

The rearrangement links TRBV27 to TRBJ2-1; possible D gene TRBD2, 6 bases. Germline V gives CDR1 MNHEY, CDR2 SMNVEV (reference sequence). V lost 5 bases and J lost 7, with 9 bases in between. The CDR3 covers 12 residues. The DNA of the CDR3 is TGTGCCAGCAGTCCCGGGGGAAATGAGCAGTTCTTC. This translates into CASSPGGNEQFF.

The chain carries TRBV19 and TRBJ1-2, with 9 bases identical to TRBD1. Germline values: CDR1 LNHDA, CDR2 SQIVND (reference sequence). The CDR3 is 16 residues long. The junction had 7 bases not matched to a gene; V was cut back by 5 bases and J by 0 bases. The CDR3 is CASSRTGALANYGYTF. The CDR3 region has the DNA TGTGCCAGTAGTCGGACAGGGGCCCTCGCTAACTATGGCTACACCTTC.

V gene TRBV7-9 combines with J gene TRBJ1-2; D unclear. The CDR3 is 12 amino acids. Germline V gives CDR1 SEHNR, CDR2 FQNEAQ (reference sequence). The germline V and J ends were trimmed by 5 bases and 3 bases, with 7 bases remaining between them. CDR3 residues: CASSRGDYGYTF. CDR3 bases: TGTGCCAGCAGCCGCGGCGACTATGGCTACACCTTC.